A selection of T cell receptor beta chains follows, all from one sample in a study of blood T cell repertoires in COVID-19. Here immunoSEQ multiplex PCR was the method, and the copy in TCRdb shows in-frame clones only, minus some. The table has roughly 50,000 clones, 70% to 90% seen once. The sample was peripheral blood. The receptors were gathered from a woman aged 80 or older with acute or convalescent COVID-19. Both conserved end residues are part of each CDR3. Fields, in order: J gene, clone size, V gene, D gene, CDR3 DNA, CDR3 protein. The D gene is left open where the match is weak. Clone size, where shown, is once, few, many, or a class for clones that have expanded.

j_call: TRBJ2-7
clone_size: .
v_call: TRBV7-2
d_call: .
cdr3_nt: TGTGCCAGCAGCTTAGCGGGCGGGACTCAGACCTACGAGCAGTACTTC
cdr3_aa: CASSLAGGTQTYEQYF

j_call: TRBJ1-4
clone_size: .
v_call: TRBV28
d_call: TRBD1
cdr3_nt: TGTGCCAGCAGTTCCCCGGGACAGGGTAATGAAAAACTGTTTTTT
cdr3_aa: CASSSPGQGNEKLFF

j_call: TRBJ2-2
clone_size: .
v_call: TRBV5-1
d_call: TRBD1
cdr3_nt: TGCGCCAGCAGCTCGCGGGGACAGGGGGCTGGCGGGGAGCTGTTTTTT
cdr3_aa: CASSSRGQGAGGELFF

j_call: TRBJ2-5
clone_size: .
v_call: TRBV4-2
d_call: TRBD1
cdr3_nt: TGTGCCAGCAGCCAAGATGGACAGGGTGGCCAGTACTTC
cdr3_aa: CASSQDGQGGQYF

j_call: TRBJ1-1
clone_size: .
v_call: TRBV5-1
d_call: .
cdr3_nt: TGCGCCAGCAGCTTGGCCACAGGGAACACTGAAGCTTTCTTT
cdr3_aa: CASSLATGNTEAFF

j_call: TRBJ1-1
clone_size: .
v_call: TRBV6-5
d_call: TRBD1
cdr3_nt: TGTGCCAGCAGTTACTCCTACAGGGGCCTGAACACTGAAGCTTTCTTT
cdr3_aa: CASSYSYRGLNTEAFF

j_call: TRBJ1-1
clone_size: .
v_call: TRBV7-9
d_call: .
cdr3_nt: TGTGCCAGCAGCCCCCGGGGAACTGAAGCTTTCTTT
cdr3_aa: CASSPRGTEAFF

j_call: TRBJ1-6
clone_size: .
v_call: TRBV6-4
d_call: .
cdr3_nt: TGTGCCAGCAGTGACAGCCGGGGAAACTCCTATAATTCACCCCTCCACTTT
cdr3_aa: CASSDSRGNSYNSPLHF

j_call: TRBJ1-1
clone_size: .
v_call: TRBV6-6
d_call: TRBD1
cdr3_nt: TGTGCCAGCAGCCCAGGGGGCACTGAAGCTTTCTTT
cdr3_aa: CASSPGGTEAFF

j_call: TRBJ2-2
clone_size: .
v_call: TRBV5-4
d_call: TRBD1
cdr3_nt: TGTGCCAGCAGCGTCTCCGGGACAGGGGTCCGCACCGGGGAGCTGTTTTTT
cdr3_aa: CASSVSGTGVRTGELFF

j_call: TRBJ1-5
clone_size: few
v_call: TRBV18
d_call: .
cdr3_nt: TGTGCCAGCTCACCTGCCGCTTCTGTGGGCCATTTGGGAGGCAATCAGCCCCAGCATTTT
cdr3_aa: CASSPAASVGHLGGNQPQHF

j_call: TRBJ1-2
clone_size: .
v_call: TRBV7-9
d_call: TRBD1
cdr3_nt: TGTGCCAGCAGCTCTACGGATCTGACAGGGCAAGGCTACACCTTC
cdr3_aa: CASSSTDLTGQGYTF

j_call: TRBJ2-7
clone_size: .
v_call: TRBV4-1
d_call: .
cdr3_nt: TGCGCCAGCAGCCAAGAAGGGACAAAATCCTACGAGCAGTACTTC
cdr3_aa: CASSQEGTKSYEQYF

j_call: TRBJ1-1
clone_size: .
v_call: TRBV18
d_call: .
cdr3_nt: TGTGCCAGCTCACCTGCAGGGAGGACTGAAGCTTTCTTT
cdr3_aa: CASSPAGRTEAFF

j_call: TRBJ2-1
clone_size: .
v_call: TRBV7-6
d_call: .
cdr3_nt: TGTGCCAGCAGCTTAGCTTCTCCGGGCGGGAATGAGCAGTTCTTC
cdr3_aa: CASSLASPGGNEQFF

j_call: TRBJ1-6
clone_size: .
v_call: TRBV19
d_call: .
cdr3_nt: TGTGCCAGTAGTCCAGACACATGGTGGAATTCACCCCTCCACTTT
cdr3_aa: CASSPDTWWNSPLHF

j_call: TRBJ1-5
clone_size: .
v_call: TRBV19
d_call: .
cdr3_nt: TGTGCCAGTAGTGCCTCGCGCGGAGCCCGGCCGAATCAGCCCCAGCATTTT
cdr3_aa: CASSASRGARPNQPQHF

j_call: TRBJ2-1
clone_size: .
v_call: TRBV5-1
d_call: .
cdr3_nt: TGCGCCAGCAGCCCGGAAGGGGGCTCCTACAATGAGCAGTTCTTC
cdr3_aa: CASSPEGGSYNEQFF

j_call: TRBJ1-2
clone_size: once
v_call: TRBV7-8
d_call: TRBD1
cdr3_nt: TGTGCCAGCAGCCCCGCAGGGACAGGGATAAAGGACACCTTC
cdr3_aa: CASSPAGTGIKDTF

j_call: TRBJ1-4
clone_size: .
v_call: TRBV30
d_call: .
cdr3_nt: TGTGCCTGGAGTCTTACCGGGACTTATGAAAAACTGTTTTTT
cdr3_aa: CAWSLTGTYEKLFF

j_call: TRBJ2-2
clone_size: .
v_call: TRBV5-1
d_call: TRBD1
cdr3_nt: TGCGCCAGCAGCCCATCGACAGGGACGGGGTCCGGGGAGCTGTTTTTT
cdr3_aa: CASSPSTGTGSGELFF

j_call: TRBJ2-2
clone_size: few
v_call: TRBV6-5
d_call: .
cdr3_nt: TGTGCCAGCAGTTATCTCACCGGGGAGCTGTTTTTT
cdr3_aa: CASSYLTGELFF

j_call: TRBJ1-1
clone_size: .
v_call: TRBV30
d_call: .
cdr3_nt: TGTGCCTGGAGTCAACACAACATGAACACTGAAGCTTTCTTT
cdr3_aa: CAWSQHNMNTEAFF

j_call: TRBJ1-4
clone_size: .
v_call: TRBV6-6
d_call: TRBD1
cdr3_nt: TGTGCCAGCAGTTACCTGACAGGGAGTGAAAAACTGTTTTTT
cdr3_aa: CASSYLTGSEKLFF

j_call: TRBJ2-7
clone_size: .
v_call: TRBV7-7
d_call: .
cdr3_nt: TGTGCTAGCAGCTTAGGGGGAGGGCCGCCCTACGAGCAGTACTTC
cdr3_aa: CASSLGGGPPYEQYF

j_call: TRBJ2-1
clone_size: .
v_call: TRBV6-5
d_call: .
cdr3_nt: TGTGCCTCAATAGGGGGCTCCTACAATGAGCAGTTCTTC
cdr3_aa: CASIGGSYNEQFF

j_call: TRBJ2-5
clone_size: .
v_call: TRBV5-1
d_call: .
cdr3_nt: TGCGCCAGCAGCTTGGTACAAGAGACCCAGTACTTC
cdr3_aa: CASSLVQETQYF

j_call: TRBJ1-1
clone_size: .
v_call: TRBV19
d_call: .
cdr3_nt: TGTGCCAGTAGTATAGGAAACAGAAAGAACACTGAAGCTTTCTTT
cdr3_aa: CASSIGNRKNTEAFF

j_call: TRBJ1-4
clone_size: .
v_call: TRBV2
d_call: TRBD1
cdr3_nt: TGTGCCAGCAGTGAGAACCGGGACAGTGAAAAACTGTTTTTT
cdr3_aa: CASSENRDSEKLFF

j_call: TRBJ2-3
clone_size: .
v_call: TRBV11-3
d_call: TRBD1
cdr3_nt: TGTGCCAGCAGCTTAGGAGTAAGGGGGCTAAATACGCAGTATTTT
cdr3_aa: CASSLGVRGLNTQYF

j_call: TRBJ2-7
clone_size: .
v_call: TRBV6-6
d_call: .
cdr3_nt: TGTGCCAGCTCTTACCAACTCCCGACCTACGAGCAGTACTTC
cdr3_aa: CASSYQLPTYEQYF

j_call: TRBJ2-7
clone_size: .
v_call: TRBV6-5
d_call: TRBD1
cdr3_nt: TGTGCCAGCAGTTACGGGACACCCGACAGGGCCTACGAGCAGTACTTC
cdr3_aa: CASSYGTPDRAYEQYF

j_call: TRBJ1-5
clone_size: .
v_call: TRBV12-3/TRBV12-4
d_call: .
cdr3_nt: TGTGCCAGCAGCCGCGAAAATCTTCAGCCCCAGCATTTT
cdr3_aa: CASSRENLQPQHF

j_call: TRBJ2-5
clone_size: .
v_call: TRBV19
d_call: TRBD2
cdr3_nt: TGTGCCAGTAGTATAGAGGTGGGGCTAGCGGGGGGGCAAGAGACCCAGTACTTC
cdr3_aa: CASSIEVGLAGGQETQYF

j_call: TRBJ1-2
clone_size: .
v_call: TRBV20-1
d_call: .
cdr3_nt: TGCAGTGCTAGTGAAATGGGGACCGGGGGGGGCTACACCTTC
cdr3_aa: CSASEMGTGGGYTF

j_call: TRBJ1-5
clone_size: .
v_call: TRBV19
d_call: TRBD1
cdr3_nt: TGTGCCAGTACCTCAGACAGGGGAGTTGGCAATCAGCCCCAGCATTTT
cdr3_aa: CASTSDRGVGNQPQHF

j_call: TRBJ1-4
clone_size: .
v_call: TRBV15
d_call: TRBD1
cdr3_nt: TGTGCCACCAACTCACAGGGGGCAGGCGAAAAACTGTTTTTT
cdr3_aa: CATNSQGAGEKLFF

j_call: TRBJ2-2
clone_size: .
v_call: TRBV9
d_call: TRBD2
cdr3_nt: TGTGCCAGCAGCGTAGAACTAGCGGGCGCGAACACCGGGGAGCTGTTTTTT
cdr3_aa: CASSVELAGANTGELFF

j_call: TRBJ1-2
clone_size: .
v_call: TRBV27
d_call: TRBD1
cdr3_nt: TGTGCCAGCAGTTTAGGACAGGGGGCGTATGGCTACACCTTC
cdr3_aa: CASSLGQGAYGYTF

j_call: TRBJ2-2
clone_size: .
v_call: TRBV12-5
d_call: .
cdr3_nt: TGTGCTAGTGGCCCAGGGACCGGGGAGCTGTTTTTT
cdr3_aa: CASGPGTGELFF

j_call: TRBJ1-2
clone_size: .
v_call: TRBV5-1
d_call: TRBD1
cdr3_nt: TGCGCCAGCACCGCGACAGGGGGCCTTGCTAACTATGGCTACACCTTC
cdr3_aa: CASTATGGLANYGYTF

j_call: TRBJ2-7
clone_size: .
v_call: TRBV7-9
d_call: TRBD1
cdr3_nt: TGTGCCAGCAGTCGTCTTGGGGACAGATCCTACGAGCAGTACTTC
cdr3_aa: CASSRLGDRSYEQYF

j_call: TRBJ1-2
clone_size: .
v_call: TRBV3-1/TRBV3-2
d_call: .
cdr3_nt: TGTGCCAGCAGCACGGGGGGGGCTGTTGGCTACACCTTC
cdr3_aa: CASSTGGAVGYTF

j_call: TRBJ1-5
clone_size: .
v_call: TRBV30
d_call: .
cdr3_nt: TGTGCCTGGAGTTCGGGGAATAGCAATCAGCCCCAGCATTTT
cdr3_aa: CAWSSGNSNQPQHF

j_call: TRBJ2-1
clone_size: .
v_call: TRBV7-9
d_call: .
cdr3_nt: TGTGCCAGCAGCGAAAGAGCCGGGAATGAGCAGTTCTTC
cdr3_aa: CASSERAGNEQFF

j_call: TRBJ2-2
clone_size: .
v_call: TRBV5-1
d_call: TRBD2
cdr3_nt: TGCGCCAGCAGCTACGTAGCGGGGGGGCGCACCGGGGAGCTGTTTTTT
cdr3_aa: CASSYVAGGRTGELFF

j_call: TRBJ1-2
clone_size: .
v_call: TRBV2
d_call: .
cdr3_nt: TGTGCCAGGGGGGAGACAGGAGCTAACTATGGCTACACCTTC
cdr3_aa: CARGETGANYGYTF

j_call: TRBJ1-2
clone_size: few
v_call: TRBV30
d_call: .
cdr3_nt: TGTGCCTGGAGTCTATCAGGGATATCGCGATATGGCTACACCTTC
cdr3_aa: CAWSLSGISRYGYTF

j_call: TRBJ2-2
clone_size: .
v_call: TRBV11-2
d_call: .
cdr3_nt: TGTGCCAGCAGCTACGACAGCGGGGAGCTGTTTTTT
cdr3_aa: CASSYDSGELFF

j_call: TRBJ1-4
clone_size: .
v_call: TRBV7-9
d_call: TRBD1
cdr3_nt: TGTGCCAGCAGCTTGGGACAGGGGGGAGTATATGAAAAACTGTTTTTT
cdr3_aa: CASSLGQGGVYEKLFF

j_call: TRBJ1-6
clone_size: .
v_call: TRBV6-1
d_call: .
cdr3_nt: TGTGCCAGCAGTGAAGAAGTCGGGGGGAGCCTCCACTTT
cdr3_aa: CASSEEVGGSLHF

j_call: TRBJ2-1
clone_size: .
v_call: TRBV7-3
d_call: TRBD2
cdr3_nt: TGTGCCAGCAGCCTATCGGGCGGGGGGAACAATGAGCAGTTCTTC
cdr3_aa: CASSLSGGGNNEQFF

j_call: TRBJ2-1
clone_size: .
v_call: TRBV3-1/TRBV3-2
d_call: TRBD2
cdr3_nt: TGTGCCAGCAGCCAACTTAGCGGGGGGGCTGGCAATGAGCAGTTCTTC
cdr3_aa: CASSQLSGGAGNEQFF